The next 20 T cell receptor beta chains were all read from a single sample in a study of T-cell memory formation after mild COVID-19. TCRdb re-called the 5' RACE reads through MiXCR, storing one row per CDR3 protein. The sample carries 190,000 or so distinct CDR3 sequences, around 27% recorded once. What was sequenced was PBMCs or a T cell subset sorted from them (not recorded which). These receptors all stem from an adult woman who had mild COVID-19 (a few samples of this study predate the infection). Cell type and time point are not known.

This sequence joins TRBV7-2 and TRBJ2-1, with D hard to call. The germline gives CDR1 SGHTA, CDR2 FQGNSA. CDR3 size: 15 residues. Trimming pared 3 bases from V and 4 bases from J, leaving 13 bases between. The CDR3 sequence is CASSFEVSSYNEQFF. CDR3 nucleotides: TGTGCCAGCAGCTTCGAGGTTAGCTCTTACAATGAGCAGTTCTTC.

This clonotype was recorded at least ten times. V is TRBV3-1 and J is TRBJ1-2; D remains ambiguous. The CDR3 runs 13 residues. The germline gives CDR1 LGHDT, CDR2 YNNKEL (reference sequence). V lost 4 bases and J 2 bases, leaving 8 bases between the germline ends. For the CDR3, the DNA is TGTGCCAGCAGCCCGAGTATCAACTATGGCTACACCTTC. Amino acids: CASSPSINYGYTF.

The chain couples TRBV6-5 to TRBJ2-3; D gene unclear. CDR1 MNHEY and CDR2 SVGAGI come from the germline V gene. The ends were cut back, 7 bases at V and 0 bases at J, with 8 bases in the middle. The CDR3 is 13 residues long. The DNA of the CDR3 is TGTGCCAGCACCGCGACTAGCACAGATACGCAGTATTTT. Protein: CASTATSTDTQYF.

This clonotype was picked up a small number of times. The rearrangement links TRBV5-1 to TRBJ2-1; the D gene is possibly TRBD2 (6 bases). Germline V lookup: CDR1 SGHRS, CDR2 YFSETQ. The V end lost 0 bases, the J end lost 3 bases, and 10 bases lay between the germline ends. The CDR3 has 15 amino acids. The chain's CDR3 is CASSLAPSVYNEQFF. The CDR3 DNA follows: TGCGCCAGCAGCTTGGCCCCTAGCGTCTACAATGAGCAGTTCTTC.

This clonotype was detected a few times. The chain carries TRBV4-1 and TRBJ2-3; D tentatively reads TRBD1 or TRBD2 (5 bases each). Germline lookup yields CDR1 MGHRA and CDR2 YSYEKL. The CDR3 totals 15 residues. Trimming left V 5 bases short and J 4 bases short, with 16 bases between. Here the CDR3 reads CASSSGTVIADTQYF. The DNA for the CDR3 is TGCGCCAGCAGCTCCGGGACCGTAATTGCAGATACGCAGTATTTT.

The rearrangement links TRBV5-6 to TRBJ2-1, with 9 bases aligning to TRBD2. Germline V lookup: CDR1 SGHDT, CDR2 YYEEEE. The V and J ends lost 1 base and 9 bases, in that order; junction bases with no gene match: 8. The CDR3 consists of 15 residues. For the CDR3, the DNA is TGTGCCAGCAGCTTGCGGGGTAGCGGGAGTATTGAGCAGTTCTTC. This sequence encodes CASSLRGSGSIEQFF.

The rearrangement joins TRBV6-5 to TRBJ2-2; tentatively, D is TRBD1 or TRBD2 (5 bases each). Trimming stripped 2 bases from V and 2 bases from J, with 12 bases between. Germline CDR1 is MNHEY and CDR2 is SVGAGI. This CDR3 contains 16 residues. Here the CDR3 reads CASSYTGTANTGELFF. For the CDR3, the DNA is TGTGCCAGCAGTTACACCGGGACCGCTAACACCGGGGAGCTGTTTTTT.

In its sample, this clonotype was seen a few times. CDR3: CASSSRAAGVNNEQFF. The CDR3 coding sequence is TGTGCCAGCAGCTCGAGGGCGGCGGGAGTGAACAATGAGCAGTTCTTC. This chain connects TRBV7-2 to TRBJ2-1, with 7 bases identical to TRBD2. The CDR3 extends over 16 amino acids. The germline V gene encodes CDR1 SGHTA and CDR2 FQGNSA. The V segment lost 4 bases and the J segment 5 bases; nucleotides outside the gene matches: 11.

This clonotype occurred a few times. The chain links TRBV19 to TRBJ2-7; the match to TRBD2 covers 11 bases. The J segment lost 5 bases and the V segment lost 5 bases, leaving 5 bases of the junction unmatched. CDR3 length equals 14 residues. The germline V gene encodes CDR1 LNHDA and CDR2 SQIVND (reference sequence). Written as DNA, the CDR3 is TGTGCCAGTAGTCGAACTAGCGGGAGCAACGAGCAGTACTTC. Translated, it gives CASSRTSGSNEQYF.

This clonotype was counted a few times. The CDR3 reads CASSHNPQEGASGLNTEAFF. For the CDR3, the DNA is TGTGCCAGCAGTCATAATCCGCAGGAAGGGGCCAGCGGACTCAACACTGAAGCTTTCTTT. The chain employs TRBV9 and TRBJ1-1, with a weak D call TRBD1 (5 bases). V was trimmed by 5 bases and J by 2 bases, leaving 31 bases between them. CDR1 SGDLS and CDR2 YYNGEE come from the germline V gene. The CDR3 sequence is 20 residues long.

The rearrangement joins TRBV12-3 or TRBV12-4 to TRBJ2-7, with 8 bases aligning to TRBD2. With 1 base clipped from V and 1 base from J, the junction kept 3 bases outside the gene matches. This CDR3 spans 15 amino acids. The DNA for the CDR3 is TGTGCCAGCAGTTTAGATGGGACTAGATCCTACGAGCAGTACTTC. Protein sequence: CASSLDGTRSYEQYF.

The table lists this clonotype with a count of one. The rearrangement joins TRBV20-1 to TRBJ1-1, with unresolved D. The CDR3 loop spans 11 amino acids. Looked up from germline, CDR1 is DFQATT and CDR2 is SNEGSKA (reference sequence). In nucleotides, the CDR3 is TGCAGACCAACGCGGGGCACTGAAGCTTTCTTT. It is translated as CRPTRGTEAFF.

The table lists this clonotype with a few counts. V and J are TRBV5-4 and TRBJ2-5; weak D call: TRBD2 (6 bases). The ends were cut back, 10 bases at V and 2 bases at J, with 21 bases in the middle. Germline CDR1 is SGHNT and CDR2 is YYREEE (reference sequence). The CDR3 is made up of 15 amino acids. The CDR3 loop is CAGGDGAALQETQYF. CDR3 sequence (DNA): TGTGCCGGAGGGGATGGTGCAGCCCTACAAGAGACCCAGTACTTC.

CDR3 sequence (DNA): TGCGCCAGCAGCCAGGGGGGCGCTAGCGGTTACAATGAGCAGTTCTTC. As protein: CASSQGGASGYNEQFF. The chain couples TRBV4-1 to TRBJ2-1, with D perhaps TRBD2 (7 bases). Trimming shortened V by 3 bases and J by 4 bases, and 16 bases separated the two germline ends. The CDR3 extends over 16 amino acids. Per germline, CDR1 MGHRA and CDR2 YSYEKL.

The chain recombines TRBV20-1 with TRBJ1-4, with D tentatively TRBD1 (6 bases). The CDR3 contains 13 residues. V lost 3 bases and J 7 bases, leaving 12 bases between the germline ends. From germline, CDR1 is DFQATT and CDR2 SNEGSKA (reference sequence). This CDR3 is CSASQGNFEKLFF. The CDR3 region has the DNA TGCAGTGCTAGTCAGGGGAATTTTGAAAAACTGTTTTTT.

The chain's CDR3 is CASSLPVLETQYF. The CDR3 DNA follows: TGTGCCAGCAGCTTGCCTGTTCTGGAGACCCAGTACTTC. V is TRBV7-9 and J is TRBJ2-5; D remains unclear. The germline V gene has CDR1 SEHNR and CDR2 FQNEAQ (reference sequence). The V end lost 3 bases, the J end lost 5 bases, and 10 bases lay between the germline ends. The CDR3 consists of 13 residues. The variable domain in full, completed from reference TRBV7-9 and TRBJ2-5, reads DTGVSQNPRHKITKRGQNVTFRCDPISEHNRLYWYRQTLGQGPEFLTYFQNEAQLEKSRLLSDRFSAERPKGSFSTLEIQRTEQGDSAMYLCASSLPVLETQYFGPGTRLLVL.

This rearrangement joins TRBV20-1 to TRBJ1-2, with TRBD1 as a possible D gene (6 bases). The CDR3 has 12 amino acids. The germline gives CDR1 DFQATT, CDR2 SNEGSKA (reference sequence). V was pared by 7 bases and J by 1 base, with 10 bases between. CDR3 in amino acids: CSVARGNYGYTF. The CDR3 DNA reads TGCAGTGTCGCCAGGGGTAACTATGGCTACACCTTC.

The V and J genes are TRBV9 and TRBJ2-2, with TRBD2 as a possible D gene (6 bases). Per germline, CDR1 SGDLS and CDR2 YYNGEE. The CDR3 spans 14 residues. V lost 2 bases and J lost 4, with 9 bases in between. CDR3 DNA: TGTGCCAGCAGCGTCACGGGGGTCACCGGGGAGCTGTTTTTT. Amino acids: CASSVTGVTGELFF.

The chain has TRBV7-8 and TRBJ2-1; D unresolved. The V and J ends lost 5 bases and 2 bases respectively, with 16 bases between them. Germline CDR1 SGHVS, CDR2 FQNEAQ. The CDR3 is 16 amino acids. The CDR3 sequence: CASSPLRTIAYNEQFF. The CDR3, as DNA: TGTGCCAGCAGCCCCCTTCGCACCATTGCCTACAATGAGCAGTTCTTC.

The chain couples TRBV5-1 to TRBJ2-2; D uncertain. The CDR3 loop spans 15 amino acids. Per the germline V gene, CDR1 is SGHRS and CDR2 is YFSETQ. V gave up 1 base and J gave up 3 bases, with 10 bases separating them. As DNA, the CDR3 is TGCGCCAGCAGCTTGTTCGACCGAGACACCGGGGAGCTGTTTTTT. Its translation: CASSLFDRDTGELFF.